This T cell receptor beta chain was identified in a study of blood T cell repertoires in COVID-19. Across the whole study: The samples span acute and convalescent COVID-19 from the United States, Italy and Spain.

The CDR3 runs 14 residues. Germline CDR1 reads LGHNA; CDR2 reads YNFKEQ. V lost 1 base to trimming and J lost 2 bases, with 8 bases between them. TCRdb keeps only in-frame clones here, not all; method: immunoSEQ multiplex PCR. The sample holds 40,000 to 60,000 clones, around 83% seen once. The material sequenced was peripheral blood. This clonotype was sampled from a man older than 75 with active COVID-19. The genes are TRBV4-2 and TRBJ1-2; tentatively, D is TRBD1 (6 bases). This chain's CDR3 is CASSQGTENYGYTF. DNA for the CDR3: TGTGCCAGCAGCCAAGGGACAGAAAACTATGGCTACACCTTC.